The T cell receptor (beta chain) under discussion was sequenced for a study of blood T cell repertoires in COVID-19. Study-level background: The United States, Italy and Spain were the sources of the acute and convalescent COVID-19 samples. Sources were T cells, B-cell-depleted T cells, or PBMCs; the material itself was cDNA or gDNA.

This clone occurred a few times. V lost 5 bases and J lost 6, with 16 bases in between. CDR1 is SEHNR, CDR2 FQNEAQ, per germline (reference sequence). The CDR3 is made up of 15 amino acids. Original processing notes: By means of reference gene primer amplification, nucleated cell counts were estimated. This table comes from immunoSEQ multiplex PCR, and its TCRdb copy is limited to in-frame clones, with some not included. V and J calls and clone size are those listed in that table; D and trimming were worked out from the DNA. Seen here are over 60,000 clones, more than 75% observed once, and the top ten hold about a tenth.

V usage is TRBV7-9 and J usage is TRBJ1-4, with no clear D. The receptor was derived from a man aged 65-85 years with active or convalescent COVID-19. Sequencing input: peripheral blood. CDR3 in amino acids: CASSGERDTYEKLFF. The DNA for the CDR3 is TGTGCCAGCAGCGGCGAGAGAGACACATATGAAAAACTGTTTTTT.